These 7 T cell receptor beta chains came from one sample sequenced in a study of response to subunit inactivated influenza vaccine. TCRdb used MiXCR to reprocess the RT-PCR reads, holding one entry per CDR3 protein. The table includes 630,000 or so distinct CDR3 sequences, approximately 15% detected once. The sequenced sample was PBMCs from blood, obtained roughly 12 days after vaccination. All receptors derive from a middle-aged man who received an inactivated influenza vaccine.

This clonotype came up a few times. The chain couples TRBV7-9 to TRBJ2-1; 7 positions agree with TRBD1. J lost 6 bases, V lost 5 bases, and 7 bases had no gene match. From germline, CDR1 is SEHNR and CDR2 FQNEAQ (reference sequence). The CDR3 spans 14 residues. CDR3 protein: CASSPRQGRNEQFF. The CDR3 nucleotides read TGTGCCAGCAGCCCCCGACAGGGCCGCAATGAGCAGTTCTTC.

This clonotype was seen many times. The genes are TRBV2 and TRBJ2-3; D might be TRBD2 (6 bases). The CDR3 is 15 amino acids. The V end lost 6 bases, the J end lost 4 bases, and 17 bases lay between the germline ends. The V gene's germline CDR1 is SNHLY and CDR2 FYNNEI. The CDR3 coding sequence is TGTGCCAGCAGGGGGGGACGGCTGGGGGCAGATACGCAGTATTTT. This sequence encodes CASRGGRLGADTQYF.

The chain links TRBV7-2 to TRBJ2-5, with 10 bases aligning to TRBD2. Germline assignment: CDR1 SGHTA and CDR2 FQGNSA. This CDR3 comprises 15 residues. V shed 1 base, J shed 5 bases, and the junction held 4 bases outside the gene matches. The CDR3 DNA is TGTGCCAGCAGCTTAGGGGGTAGCGGGAGGGAGACCCAGTACTTC. Protein product: CASSLGGSGRETQYF. The full variable domain, in which reference TRBV7-2 and TRBJ2-5 provide the parts outside the CDR3, is GAGVSQSPSNKVTEKGKDVELRCDPISGHTALYWYRQSLGQGLEFLIYFQGNSAPDKSGLPSDRFSAERTGGSVSTLTIQRTQQEDSAVYLCASSLGGSGRETQYFGPGTRLLVL.

In this sample, this clonotype turned up a few times. The CDR3 region has the DNA TGTGCCAGCAGCTTAGAGGCGGTTGGGACTGAAGCTTTCTTT. It codes for CASSLEAVGTEAFF. V gene TRBV11-2 combines with J gene TRBJ1-1, with D unclear. Germline V gene lookup returns CDR1 SGHAT and CDR2 FQNNGV. CDR3 length: 14 residues. V lost 0 bases, J lost 5 bases, and 10 bases lay in between.

This clonotype was detected only a few times. This rearrangement joins TRBV29-1 to TRBJ1-6; 7 nucleotides agree with TRBD1. CDR1 SQVTM and CDR2 ANQGSEA come from the germline V gene. The CDR3 length is 15 residues. The junction had 15 bases not matched to a gene; V was cut back by 6 bases and J by 10 bases. CDR3 in amino acids: CSVRDRALRGSPLHF. The CDR3, as DNA: TGCAGCGTGCGCGACAGGGCCCTCCGGGGATCACCCCTCCACTTT.

In this sample, this clonotype turned up a few times. The chain carries TRBV6-1 and TRBJ2-2, with 7 bases that match TRBD1. The CDR3 has 16 amino acids. J gave up 2 bases and V 2 bases, and 5 bases lay outside the gene matches. Germline CDR1 and CDR2: MNHNS and SASEGT. CDR3 in DNA: TGTGCCAGCAGTGAATTACGACAGGGCAACACCGGGGAGCTGTTTTTT. Protein: CASSELRQGNTGELFF.

V and J are TRBV5-1 and TRBJ2-7; D is unclear. The CDR3 is 13 amino acids. The germline gives CDR1 SGHRS, CDR2 YFSETQ. Trimming took 4 bases from V and 3 from J, leaving 11 bases between them. Here the CDR3 reads CASSLVNNYEQYF. Here the CDR3 DNA reads TGCGCCAGCAGCCTGGTTAACAACTACGAGCAGTACTTC.